The subject of this entry is one T cell receptor beta chain. The data are from a study of OX40 agonist ivuxolimab in advanced cancers. TCRdb's copy holds only in-frame clones and misses some; the assay was immunoSEQ multiplex PCR. The data contain fewer than 45,000 clones, 70% to 90% of them singletons. Germline CDR1 and CDR2: SGHAT and FQNNGV. This CDR3 has 17 residues. With 2 bases removed from V and 4 bases from J, the gap between germline ends came to 17 bases. The clonotype was recovered from an adult with an advanced solid tumor such as melanoma, head and neck, liver or kidney cancer. The source material was CD4+ or CD8+ T cells sorted from blood, sampled in a trial of the OX40 agonist ivuxolimab. The chain carries TRBV11-2 and TRBJ1-4; D remains unclear. In nucleotides, the CDR3 is TGTGCCAGCAGCTTACTGGCGCCCCGTTCGTATAATGAAAAACTGTTTTTT. Residues: CASSLLAPRSYNEKLFF.